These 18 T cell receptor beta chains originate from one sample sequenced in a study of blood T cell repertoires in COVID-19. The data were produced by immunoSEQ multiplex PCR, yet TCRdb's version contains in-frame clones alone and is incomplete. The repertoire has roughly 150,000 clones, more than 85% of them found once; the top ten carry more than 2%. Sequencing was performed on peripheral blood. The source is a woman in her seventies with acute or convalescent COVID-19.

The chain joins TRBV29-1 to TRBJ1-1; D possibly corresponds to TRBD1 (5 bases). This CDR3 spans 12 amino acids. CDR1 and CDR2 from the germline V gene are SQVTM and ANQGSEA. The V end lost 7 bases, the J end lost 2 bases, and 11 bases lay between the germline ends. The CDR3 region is CSANQGNTEAFF. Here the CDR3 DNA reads TGCAGCGCCAATCAGGGAAACACTGAAGCTTTCTTT.

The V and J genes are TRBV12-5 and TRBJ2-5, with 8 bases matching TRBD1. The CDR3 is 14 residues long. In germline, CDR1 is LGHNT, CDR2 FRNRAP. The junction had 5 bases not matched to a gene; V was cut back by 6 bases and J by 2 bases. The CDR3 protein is CASGHGQGQETQYF. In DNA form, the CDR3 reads TGTGCTAGTGGCCACGGACAGGGACAAGAGACCCAGTACTTC. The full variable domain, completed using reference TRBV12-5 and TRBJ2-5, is DARVTQTPRHKVTEMGQEVTMRCQPILGHNTVFWYRQTMMQGLELLAYFRNRAPLDDSGMPKDRFSAEMPDATLATLKIQPSEPRDSAVYFCASGHGQGQETQYFGPGTRLLVL.

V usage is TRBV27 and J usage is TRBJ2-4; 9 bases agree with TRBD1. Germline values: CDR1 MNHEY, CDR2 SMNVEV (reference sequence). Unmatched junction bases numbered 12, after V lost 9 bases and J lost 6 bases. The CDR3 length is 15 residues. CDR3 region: CASADRGTLPNIQYF. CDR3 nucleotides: TGTGCCAGTGCGGACAGGGGTACTTTGCCAAACATTCAGTACTTC.

For the CDR3, the DNA is TGTGCCAGCAGCCGAGGAGACAGGATTAATGAAAAACTGTTTTTT. As protein: CASSRGDRINEKLFF. The genes are TRBV4-2 and TRBJ1-4, with D possibly being TRBD1 (6 bases). The length of the CDR3 is 15 residues. CDR1 is LGHNA, CDR2 YNFKEQ, per germline. V lost 4 bases and J lost 4, with 13 bases in between.

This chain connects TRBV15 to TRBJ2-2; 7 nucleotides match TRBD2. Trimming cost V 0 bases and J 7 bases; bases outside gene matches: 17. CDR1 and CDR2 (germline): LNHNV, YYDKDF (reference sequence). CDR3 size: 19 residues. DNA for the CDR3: TGTGCCACCAGCAGAGAGTCGTCCCGGGGGAGGGTAAGGGACGGGGAGCTGTTTTTT. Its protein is CATSRESSRGRVRDGELFF. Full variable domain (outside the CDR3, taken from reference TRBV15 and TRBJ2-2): DAMVIQNPRYQVTQFGKPVTLSCSQTLNHNVMYWYQQKSSQAPKLLFHYYDKDFNNEADTPDNFQSRRPNTSFCFLDIRSPGLGDTAMYLCATSRESSRGRVRDGELFFGEGSRLTVL.

The CDR3 nucleotides are TGTGCCAGCAGTGACCCCCCCAGCTTAGGGTGGGAGGAAAAACTGTTTTTT. Translated, it gives CASSDPPSLGWEEKLFF. V and J are TRBV6-1 and TRBJ1-4; unclear D gene. V shed 3 bases and J shed 8 bases, with 22 bases lying between them. Germline V CDR1 and CDR2: MNHNS, SASEGT. CDR3 length: 17 residues.

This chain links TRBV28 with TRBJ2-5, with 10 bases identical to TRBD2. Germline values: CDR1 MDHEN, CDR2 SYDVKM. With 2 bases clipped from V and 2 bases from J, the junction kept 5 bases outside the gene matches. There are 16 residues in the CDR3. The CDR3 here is CASSLSGGVYQETQYF. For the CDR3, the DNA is TGTGCCAGCAGTTTAAGCGGGGGGGTATATCAAGAGACCCAGTACTTC.

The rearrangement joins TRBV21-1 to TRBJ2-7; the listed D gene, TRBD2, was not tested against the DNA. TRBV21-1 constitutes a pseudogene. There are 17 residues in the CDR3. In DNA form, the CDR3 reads TGTGCCAGCAGCAGTTCGGCTAGCGGGGGGCTGGCCTACGAGCAGTACTTC. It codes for CASSSSASGGLAYEQYF.

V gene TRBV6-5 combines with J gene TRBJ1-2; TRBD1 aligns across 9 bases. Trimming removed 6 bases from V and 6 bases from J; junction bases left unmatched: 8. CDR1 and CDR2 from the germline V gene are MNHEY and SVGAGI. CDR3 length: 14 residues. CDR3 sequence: CASSVGDRVHGYTF. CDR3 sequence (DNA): TGTGCCAGCAGCGTCGGGGACAGGGTCCATGGCTACACCTTC.

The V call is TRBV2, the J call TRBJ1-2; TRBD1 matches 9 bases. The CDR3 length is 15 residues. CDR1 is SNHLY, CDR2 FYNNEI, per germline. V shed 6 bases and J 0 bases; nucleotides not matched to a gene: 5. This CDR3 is CASRVGTGTNYGYTF. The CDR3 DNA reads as TGTGCCAGCAGGGTCGGGACAGGGACTAACTATGGCTACACCTTC.

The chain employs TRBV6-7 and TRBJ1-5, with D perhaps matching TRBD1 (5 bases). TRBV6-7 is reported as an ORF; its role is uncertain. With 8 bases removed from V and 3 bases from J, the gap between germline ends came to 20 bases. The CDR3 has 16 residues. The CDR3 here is CASWESQGLINQPQHF. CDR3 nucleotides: TGTGCCAGCTGGGAATCCCAGGGACTGATCAATCAGCCCCAGCATTTT.

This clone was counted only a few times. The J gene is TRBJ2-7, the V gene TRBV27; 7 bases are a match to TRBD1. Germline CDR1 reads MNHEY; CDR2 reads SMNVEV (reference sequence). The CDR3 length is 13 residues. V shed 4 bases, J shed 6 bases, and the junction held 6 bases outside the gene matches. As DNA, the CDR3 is TGTGCCAGCAGTTCCACAGGGGACACCGAGCAGTACGTC. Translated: CASSSTGDTEQYV.

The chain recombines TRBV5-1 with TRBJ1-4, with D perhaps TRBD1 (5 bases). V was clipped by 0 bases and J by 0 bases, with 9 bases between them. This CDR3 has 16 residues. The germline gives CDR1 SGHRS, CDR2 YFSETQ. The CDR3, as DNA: TGCGCCAGCAGCTTGGAGGGGACTTCAACTAATGAAAAACTGTTTTTT. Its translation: CASSLEGTSTNEKLFF.

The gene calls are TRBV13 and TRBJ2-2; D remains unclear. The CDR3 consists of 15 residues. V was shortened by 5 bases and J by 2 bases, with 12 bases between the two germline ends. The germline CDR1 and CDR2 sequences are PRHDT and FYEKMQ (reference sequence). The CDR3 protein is CASSPRVRNTGELFF. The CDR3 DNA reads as TGTGCCAGCAGCCCGCGTGTTCGAAACACCGGGGAGCTGTTTTTT.

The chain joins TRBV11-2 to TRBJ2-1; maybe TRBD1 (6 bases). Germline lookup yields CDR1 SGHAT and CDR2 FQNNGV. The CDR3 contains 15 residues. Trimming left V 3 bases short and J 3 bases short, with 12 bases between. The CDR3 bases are TGTGCCAGCAGCTTTGGTGGGGGCAACTACAATGAGCAGTTCTTC. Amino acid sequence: CASSFGGGNYNEQFF. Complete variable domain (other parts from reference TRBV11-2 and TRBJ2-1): EAGVAQSPRYKIIEKRQSVAFWCNPISGHATLYWYQQILGQGPKLLIQFQNNGVVDDSQLPKDRFSAERLKGVDSTLKIQPAKLEDSAVYLCASSFGGGNYNEQFFGPGTRLTVL.

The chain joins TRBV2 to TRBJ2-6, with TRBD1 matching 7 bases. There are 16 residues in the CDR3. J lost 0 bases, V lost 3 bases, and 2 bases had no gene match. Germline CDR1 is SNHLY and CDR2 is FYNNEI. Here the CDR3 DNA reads TGTGCCAGCAGTGAGGGACAGCACTCTGGGGCCAACGTCCTGACTTTC. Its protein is CASSEGQHSGANVLTF.

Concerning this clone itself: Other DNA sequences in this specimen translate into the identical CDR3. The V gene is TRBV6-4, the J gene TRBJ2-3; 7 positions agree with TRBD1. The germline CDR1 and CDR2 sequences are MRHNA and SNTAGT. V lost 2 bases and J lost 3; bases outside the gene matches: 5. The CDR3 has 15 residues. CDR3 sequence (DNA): TGTGCCAGCAGTGACGGGGCAGGGGGTACAGATACGCAGTATTTT. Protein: CASSDGAGGTDTQYF.

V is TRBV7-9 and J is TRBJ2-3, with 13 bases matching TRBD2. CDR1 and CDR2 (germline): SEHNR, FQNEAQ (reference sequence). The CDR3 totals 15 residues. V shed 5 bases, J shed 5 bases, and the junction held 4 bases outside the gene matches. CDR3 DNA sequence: TGTGCCAGCAGCGATGGACTAGCGGGGGTAGATACGCAGTATTTT. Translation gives CASSDGLAGVDTQYF.